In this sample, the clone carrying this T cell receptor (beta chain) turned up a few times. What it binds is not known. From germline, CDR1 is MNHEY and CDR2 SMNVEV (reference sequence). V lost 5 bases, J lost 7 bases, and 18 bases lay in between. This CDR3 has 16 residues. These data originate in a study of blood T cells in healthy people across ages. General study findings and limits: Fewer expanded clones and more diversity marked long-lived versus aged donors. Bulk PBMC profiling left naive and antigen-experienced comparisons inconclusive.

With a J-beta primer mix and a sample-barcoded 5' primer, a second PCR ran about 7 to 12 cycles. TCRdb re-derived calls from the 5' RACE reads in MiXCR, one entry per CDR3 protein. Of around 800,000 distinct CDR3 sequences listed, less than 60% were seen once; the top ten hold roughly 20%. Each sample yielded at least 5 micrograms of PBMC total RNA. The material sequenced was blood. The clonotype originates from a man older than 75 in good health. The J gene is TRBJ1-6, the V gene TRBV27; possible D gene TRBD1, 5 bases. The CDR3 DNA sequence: TGTGCCAGCAGTAGAGAGGCGGGACCGACGAATTCACCCCTCCACTTT. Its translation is CASSREAGPTNSPLHF.